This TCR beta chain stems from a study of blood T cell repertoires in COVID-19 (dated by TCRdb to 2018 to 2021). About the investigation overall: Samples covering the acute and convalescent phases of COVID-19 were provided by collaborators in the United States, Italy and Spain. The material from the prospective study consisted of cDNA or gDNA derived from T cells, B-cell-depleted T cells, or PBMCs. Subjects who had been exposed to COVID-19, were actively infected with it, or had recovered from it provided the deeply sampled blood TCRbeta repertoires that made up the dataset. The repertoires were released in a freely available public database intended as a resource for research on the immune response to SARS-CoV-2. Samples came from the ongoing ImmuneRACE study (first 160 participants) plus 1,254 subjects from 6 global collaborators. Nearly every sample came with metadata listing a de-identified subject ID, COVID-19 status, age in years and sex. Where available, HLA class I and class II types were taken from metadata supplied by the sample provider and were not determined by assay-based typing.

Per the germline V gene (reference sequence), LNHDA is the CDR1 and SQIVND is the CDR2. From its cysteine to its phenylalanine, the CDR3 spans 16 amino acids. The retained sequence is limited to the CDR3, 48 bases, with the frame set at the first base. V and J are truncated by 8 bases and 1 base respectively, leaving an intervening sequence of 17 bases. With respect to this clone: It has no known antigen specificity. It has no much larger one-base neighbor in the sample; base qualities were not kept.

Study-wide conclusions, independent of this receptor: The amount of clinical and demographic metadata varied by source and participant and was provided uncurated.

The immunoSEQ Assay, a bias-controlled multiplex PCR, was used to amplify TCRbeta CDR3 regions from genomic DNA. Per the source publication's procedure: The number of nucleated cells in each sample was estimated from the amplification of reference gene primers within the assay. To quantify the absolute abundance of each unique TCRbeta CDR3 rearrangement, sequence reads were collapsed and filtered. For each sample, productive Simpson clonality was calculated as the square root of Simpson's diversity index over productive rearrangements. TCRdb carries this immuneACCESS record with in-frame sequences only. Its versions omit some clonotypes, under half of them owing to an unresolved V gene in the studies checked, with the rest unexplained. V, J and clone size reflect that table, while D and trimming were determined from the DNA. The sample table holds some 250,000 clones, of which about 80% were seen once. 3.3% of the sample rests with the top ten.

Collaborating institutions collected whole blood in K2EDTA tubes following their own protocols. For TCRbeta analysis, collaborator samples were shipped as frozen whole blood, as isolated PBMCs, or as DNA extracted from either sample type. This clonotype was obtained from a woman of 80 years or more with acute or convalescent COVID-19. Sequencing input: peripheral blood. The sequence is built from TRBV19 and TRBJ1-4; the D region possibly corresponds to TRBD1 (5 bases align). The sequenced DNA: TGTGCCAGTTCCCCGTCCGGACAAATAACTAATGAAAAACTGTTTTTT. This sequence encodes CASSPSGQITNEKLFF.